This TCR beta chain appears in the sequencing data of a study of T cells after somatic rescue of genetic block. The method was immunoSEQ multiplex PCR; TCRdb's version includes in-frame clones alone and lacks a portion of them. Among 70,000 to 95,000 clones, 85% to 90% were seen once, and the ten largest hold around 1.5%. Germline V CDR1 and CDR2: LNHDA, SQIVND (reference sequence). The CDR3 sequence is 14 residues long. With 2 bases clipped from V and 5 bases from J, the junction kept 6 bases outside the gene matches. The chain employs TRBV19 and TRBJ2-7, with 7 bases identical to TRBD1. This receptor was obtained from a woman aged 18-30 years. Sequenced sample: peripheral blood mononuclear cells (PBMCs). CDR3 amino acids: CASSIRQGSHEQYF. CDR3 in DNA: TGTGCCAGTAGTATAAGACAGGGAAGCCACGAGCAGTACTTC.